A single sample gave rise to the 9 T cell receptor beta chains below, sequenced in a study of neoadjuvant anti-PD-1 for oral cavity cancer. This table comes from immunoSEQ multiplex PCR, and its TCRdb copy is limited to in-frame clones, with some not included. The profile shows around 8,000 clones, 70% of them singletons. Specified time point: after neoadjuvant nivolumab, at surgical resection. This specimen consisted of PBMCs, obtained after nivolumab (anti-PD-1) treatment. The receptors shown here come from a person between 40 and 80 years old with oral cavity squamous cell carcinoma.

The chain links TRBV5-6 to TRBJ1-2; tentative D call: TRBD1 (5 bases). Between the trimmed V and J ends, which lost 0 bases and 4 bases, there was a span of 10 bases. Looked up from germline, CDR1 is SGHDT and CDR2 is YYEEEE. This CDR3 region has 14 residues. Written as DNA, the CDR3 is TGTGCCAGCAGCTTGGATCTGACAGTCTATGGCTACACCTTC. Encoded protein: CASSLDLTVYGYTF.

The gene calls are TRBV2 and TRBJ1-1; no clear D. The CDR3 is made up of 13 amino acids. Trimming removed 5 bases at V and 2 bases at J, with 9 bases between. Germline lookup yields CDR1 SNHLY and CDR2 FYNNEI. The CDR3 loop is CASSLNPNTEAFF. CDR3 sequence (DNA): TGTGCCAGCAGTCTGAACCCTAACACTGAAGCTTTCTTT.

The chain couples TRBV28 to TRBJ2-5; TRBD1 matches 10 bases. Trimming cost V 8 bases and J 5 bases; bases outside gene matches: 14. Germline assignment: CDR1 MDHEN and CDR2 SYDVKM. The CDR3 covers 16 residues. The CDR3 region has the DNA TGTGCCAGCTCGAGGTTGAAGGGACAGGGGTGGGAGACCCAGTACTTC. Residues: CASSRLKGQGWETQYF.

This sequence joins TRBV9 and TRBJ2-7, with D unclear. Germline CDR1 reads SGDLS; CDR2 reads YYNGEE. This CDR3 is built from 14 residues. Trimming left V 2 bases short and J 1 base short, with 10 bases between. CDR3 nucleotides: TGTGCCAGCAGCGTGAGGTTCGAGTCCTACGAGCAGTACTTC. As protein: CASSVRFESYEQYF.

CDR3 residues: CASSLSGRGYGYTF. The CDR3 DNA follows: TGTGCCAGCAGTTTATCGGGGAGAGGTTATGGCTACACCTTC. This rearrangement joins TRBV27 to TRBJ1-2, with no clear D. This CDR3 has 14 residues. CDR1 and CDR2 from the germline V gene are MNHEY and SMNVEV (reference sequence). V lost 0 bases, J lost 5 bases, and 10 bases lay in between.

This chain links TRBV6-6 with TRBJ1-1, with D maybe TRBD1 (6 bases). CDR1 and CDR2 (germline): MNHNY, SVGAGI (reference sequence). V was clipped by 2 bases and J by 1 base, with 14 bases between them. CDR3 size: 16 residues. CDR3 DNA: TGTGCCAGCAGTTACCCAGGGGCGCGAGGGAACACTGAAGCTTTCTTT. Its protein product is CASSYPGARGNTEAFF.

The CDR3 nucleotides are TGCGCCAGCAGCTTGGCGCCTCAGGGGAACACCGGGGAGCTGTTTTTT. Its translation: CASSLAPQGNTGELFF. This rearrangement joins TRBV5-1 to TRBJ2-2; tentatively, D is TRBD1 (5 bases). Germline loops: CDR1 SGHRS, CDR2 YFSETQ. CDR3 length equals 16 residues. Deletions cut 0 bases from V and 1 base from J, with 10 bases between.

J is TRBJ1-3 and V is TRBV9, with a tentative D call TRBD1 (6 bases). V was trimmed by 0 bases and J by 4 bases, leaving 17 bases between them. CDR1 and CDR2 (germline): SGDLS, YYNGEE. This CDR3 has 17 amino acids. CDR3 region: CASSVGVDRLSGNTIYF. The CDR3 DNA reads TGTGCCAGCAGCGTAGGGGTTGACAGGTTATCCGGAAACACCATATATTTT.

The V gene is TRBV5-4, the J gene TRBJ1-2, with 7 bases identical to TRBD1. The CDR3 sequence is 16 residues long. Losses at the gene ends were 2 bases for V and 3 bases for J; bases not matched to a gene: 10. Per germline, CDR1 SGHNT and CDR2 YYREEE (reference sequence). The CDR3 sequence: CASSLRTGDDYYGYTF. CDR3 DNA: TGTGCCAGCAGCTTACGGACAGGAGACGACTACTATGGCTACACCTTC.